The T cell receptor beta chain described here comes from a study of T-cell memory formation after mild COVID-19. General observations from the study: Contracting CD4+ clones lay largely in CM and EM, with CD8+ ones residing in EMRA.

The CDR3 totals 13 residues. Trimming took 3 bases from V and 8 from J; bases not matched to a gene: 3. Germline-derived CDR1 and CDR2 are SEHNR and FQNEAQ (reference sequence). Note on this clonotype: Its specificity is unknown.

TCRdb processed the 5' RACE reads anew with MiXCR; each CDR3 protein has one entry. This table has 250,000 to 300,000 distinct CDR3 sequences, 15% to 20% appearing once. The sequence derives from a man between 18 and 29 years old who had mild COVID-19 (a few samples of this study predate the infection). Cell type and time point are not known. Sequencing used PBMCs or a T cell subset sorted from them (not recorded which). The chain is built from TRBV7-9 and TRBJ1-4; 7 bases fit TRBD1. The CDR3 here is CASSLRGPEKLFF. Written as DNA, the CDR3 is TGTGCCAGCAGCTTGAGGGGGCCCGAAAAACTGTTTTTT.